Sequencing of this T cell receptor (beta chain) was carried out in a study of T cell responses to AZD1222 COVID-19 vaccine. Broader study findings: It should be noted that donors were predominantly white British and more often female, and clonal diversity was possibly underestimated.

Of note for this clone: Its target is unknown.

The data were produced by immunoSEQ multiplex PCR, yet TCRdb's version contains in-frame clones alone and is incomplete. The data contain around 120,000 clones, under 95% of them singletons. The CDR3 has 17 residues. Per the germline V gene, CDR1 is LNHDA and CDR2 is SQIVND (reference sequence). Germline trimming cut 7 bases from V and 2 bases from J; bases unmatched to any gene: 11. The sample here was peripheral blood, taken 28 days after the second AZD1222 dose. The chain joins TRBV19 to TRBJ2-6; 7 nucleotides match TRBD1. This receptor was taken from an adult who received the AZD1222 COVID-19 vaccine. This chain's CDR3 is CASNNRQGVPGANVLTF. The CDR3 DNA follows: TGTGCCAGTAACAACCGACAGGGTGTGCCTGGGGCCAACGTCCTGACTTTC.